This T cell receptor (beta chain) came from a study of early T cells in non-severe SARS-CoV-2 infection. Study in general: Chains stayed unpaired after sequencing of bulk RNA from unsorted whole blood.

This clonotype showed up just a few times. Unique molecular identifiers were added to individual cDNA molecules. TCRdb re-called the 5' RACE reads with MiXCR, one entry per CDR3 protein. This table holds tens of thousands of distinct CDR3 sequences, more than 8.5% found once. The germline V and J ends were trimmed by 1 base and 6 bases, with 12 bases remaining between them. Germline V lookup: CDR1 SQVTM, CDR2 ANQGSEA. The CDR3 spans 13 residues. The chain recombines TRBV29-1 with TRBJ1-2; D gene uncertain. Sequencing input: whole blood. The clonotype comes from an adult who was a healthcare worker with PCR-confirmed SARS-CoV-2 infection or an uninfected control (not recorded which). The CDR3 DNA reads TGCAGCGTTGAAGTAGTGAGGGAAAATGGCTACACCTTC. This gives the protein CSVEVVRENGYTF.